This TCR beta chain came from a study of T cell responses to AZD1222 COVID-19 vaccine. Overall study results and limits: Reportedly, nearly half the spike-specific TCRs target unmutated variant regions. The sample set comprised mostly white British donors with more females, and clonal diversity was possibly underestimated. Spike was spanned by vaccine-associated CD4 TCRs, with dominance at 160-218 and 743-854.

The repertoire was sequenced with immunoSEQ multiplex PCR; TCRdb's copy has only in-frame clones and lacks some. The table lists about 83,000 clones, around 87% of them singletons. Deletions cut 0 bases from V and 1 base from J, with 13 bases between. The CDR3 contains 16 residues. Germline V CDR1 and CDR2: SGHRS, YFSETQ. About this clone: The antigen is not known.

The chain has TRBV5-1 and TRBJ1-2; D is possibly TRBD1 (5 bases). This TCR was sampled from an adult in good health. Material: peripheral blood, obtained on day 0 of MenACWY control vaccination. CDR3 amino acids: CASSLDPLRGNYGYTF. CDR3 sequence (DNA): TGCGCCAGCAGCTTGGACCCCTTAAGGGGTAACTATGGCTACACCTTC.